The 16 T cell receptor beta chains below all came from one sample that was sequenced in a study of cytomegalovirus exposure and HLA in healthy donors. The PCR was carried out with 60 Vbeta primers and 13 Jbeta primers. Sequenced by immunoSEQ multiplex PCR; TCRdb stores in-frame clones only, minus some. The sample carries roughly 100,000 clones, 60% to 80% recorded once. The sample was PBMCs. These receptors all stem from a middle-aged man in good health and CMV-seronegative.

The chain is built from TRBV28 and TRBJ2-1; 9 bases fit TRBD1. Germline V gene data show CDR1 as MDHEN and CDR2 as SYDVKM. This CDR3 is 15 amino acids long. J lost 6 bases, V lost 3 bases, and 6 bases had no gene match. The CDR3 protein is CASSLGGQGSNEQFF. In nucleotides, the CDR3 is TGTGCCAGCAGTTTGGGGGGACAGGGCTCCAATGAGCAGTTCTTC.

The CDR3 DNA is TGTGCCAGCGGGGCGGAGACCCACCTTTACAATGAGCAGTTCTTC. Translated: CASGAETHLYNEQFF. The chain recombines TRBV2 with TRBJ2-1, with D maybe TRBD1 (5 bases). The CDR3 covers 15 residues. V was cut by 8 bases and J by 4 bases, with 18 bases left in between. CDR1 SNHLY and CDR2 FYNNEI come from the germline V gene. The full variable domain, in which reference TRBV2 and TRBJ2-1 provide the parts outside the CDR3, is EPEVTQTPSHQVTQMGQEVILRCVPISNHLYFYWYRQILGQKVEFLVSFYNNEISEKSEIFDDQFSVERPDGSNFTLKIRSTKLEDSAMYFCASGAETHLYNEQFFGPGTRLTVL.

This clone was seen a single time. Germline and junction disagree at one end, which may indicate a read error. This same CDR3 is encoded by further DNA sequences in the sample. This chain links TRBV5-1 with TRBJ2-3; the match to TRBD1 covers 10 bases. The germline V gene has CDR1 SGHRS and CDR2 YFSETQ. This CDR3 is built from 16 residues. CDR3 nucleotide sequence: TGTGCCAGCAGCTTTCGGGACAGGGGAGGAACAGATACGCAGTATTTT. Translating it yields CASSFRDRGGTDTQYF.

This CDR3 reads CASIEDPGAGPQHF. The CDR3 bases are TGTGCCAGTATCGAAGACCCAGGCGCGGGGCCCCAGCATTTT. The chain employs TRBV19 and TRBJ1-5, with D hard to call. This CDR3 has 14 amino acids. Germline lookup yields CDR1 LNHDA and CDR2 SQIVND (reference sequence). The germline V and J ends were trimmed by 7 bases and 9 bases, with 19 bases remaining between them.

The chain employs TRBV2 and TRBJ1-6; 8 nucleotides match TRBD1. The V gene end was trimmed by 2 bases and the J gene end by 12 bases; junction bases not matched to a gene: 15. The CDR3 runs to 17 residues. Germline CDR1 and CDR2: SNHLY and FYNNEI. The CDR3 nucleotides read TGTGCCAGCAGTGAAATTGTGCAGGGGGCGAAAATCGGACCCCTCCACTTT. Protein product: CASSEIVQGAKIGPLHF.

V and J are TRBV7-2 and TRBJ2-7, with TRBD1 identical over 10 bases. This CDR3 has 15 residues. J gave up 0 bases and V 5 bases, and 4 bases lay outside the gene matches. The germline V gene has CDR1 SGHTA and CDR2 FQGNSA. The CDR3 DNA reads as TGTGCCAGCAGCCCATGGGACAGGGGCTCCTACGAGCAGTACTTC. Its translation: CASSPWDRGSYEQYF. The entire variable domain, with the rest obtained from reference TRBV7-2 and TRBJ2-7, is as follows: GAGVSQSPSNKVTEKGKDVELRCDPISGHTALYWYRQSLGQGLEFLIYFQGNSAPDKSGLPSDRFSAERTGGSVSTLTIQRTQQEDSAVYLCASSPWDRGSYEQYFGPGTRLTVT.

The chain couples TRBV6-1 to TRBJ1-1; 10 bases are a match to TRBD1. V was pared by 8 bases and J by 0 bases, with 6 bases of the junction left unmatched. Germline V gene lookup returns CDR1 MNHNS and CDR2 SASEGT. This CDR3 is built from 15 residues. The CDR3 loop is CASEGQGKMNTEAFF. The CDR3 nucleotides are TGTGCCAGCGAGGGACAGGGGAAGATGAACACTGAAGCTTTCTTT.

The V call is TRBV19, the J call TRBJ2-2; perhaps TRBD2 as D (7 bases). Per germline, CDR1 LNHDA and CDR2 SQIVND (reference sequence). V lost 3 bases, J lost 3 bases, and 14 bases lay in between. The CDR3 runs to 16 residues. CDR3 protein: CASSIRGLPYTGELFF. CDR3 DNA sequence: TGTGCCAGTAGTATCAGGGGACTACCCTACACCGGGGAGCTGTTTTTT.

The chain couples TRBV7-2 to TRBJ2-2; 10 nucleotides agree with TRBD2. CDR1 and CDR2 from the germline V gene are SGHTA and FQGNSA. CDR3 length: 14 amino acids. The junction had 3 bases not matched to a gene; V was cut back by 7 bases and J by 4 bases. CDR3 sequence (DNA): TGTGCCAGCAACGGACTAGCGGCCACCGGGGAGCTGTTTTTT. This encodes CASNGLAATGELFF.

V usage is TRBV5-8 and J usage is TRBJ2-7, with D perhaps matching TRBD1 (5 bases). The germline V gene has CDR1 SGHTS and CDR2 YDEGEE. Deletions cut 2 bases from V and 2 bases from J, with 8 bases between. The CDR3 loop spans 13 amino acids. The CDR3 sequence is CASSFDSTYEQYF. CDR3 DNA: TGTGCCAGCAGCTTCGACAGTACCTACGAGCAGTACTTC.

This clone was seen once. The chain recombines TRBV7-9 with TRBJ2-2, with 7 nucleotides matching TRBD1. Germline V gene lookup returns CDR1 SEHNR and CDR2 FQNEAQ (reference sequence). This CDR3 has 14 residues. Trimming cost V 4 bases and J 6 bases; bases outside gene matches: 5. This chain's CDR3 is CASSSYRGAGELFF. In nucleotides, the CDR3 is TGTGCCAGCAGCTCATACAGGGGAGCCGGGGAGCTGTTTTTT.

The chain employs TRBV18 and TRBJ1-4, with D possibly being TRBD1 (6 bases). Between the trimmed V and J ends, which lost 5 bases and 3 bases, there was a span of 13 bases. This CDR3 is 15 amino acids long. In germline, CDR1 is KGHSH, CDR2 LQKENI. The chain's CDR3 is CASSVQGTSNEKLFF. The CDR3 region has the DNA TGTGCCAGCTCAGTGCAGGGGACCTCTAATGAAAAACTGTTTTTT.

V usage is TRBV5-8 and J usage is TRBJ1-5; no firm D call. This CDR3 has 12 amino acids. V was cut by 4 bases and J by 9 bases, with 11 bases left in between. CDR1 and CDR2 (germline): SGHTS, YDEGEE. This chain's CDR3 is CASSLPRGPQHF. CDR3 in DNA: TGTGCCAGCAGCCTACCACGGGGGCCCCAGCATTTT.

The chain is built from TRBV7-8 and TRBJ2-3; D is perhaps TRBD1 (6 bases). V gave up 1 base and J gave up 0 bases, with 11 bases separating them. The CDR3 length is 16 residues. Germline-derived CDR1 and CDR2 are SGHVS and FQNEAQ. The CDR3 DNA is TGTGCCAGCAGCTTAGTTTGGCAGGGGAGCACAGATACGCAGTATTTT. This gives the protein CASSLVWQGSTDTQYF.

The count of this clone is one. The chain employs TRBV6-6 and TRBJ2-2, with D possibly TRBD2 on 6 matching bases. Trimming cost V 0 bases and J 6 bases, with 11 bases left between them. Germline V gene lookup returns CDR1 MNHNY and CDR2 SVGAGI (reference sequence). The CDR3 totals 15 residues. This CDR3 is CASSYSSGGAGELFF. In nucleotides, the CDR3 is TGTGCCAGCAGTTACTCGAGTGGAGGGGCCGGGGAGCTGTTTTTT.

The chain employs TRBV10-2 and TRBJ2-5; D is perhaps TRBD1 (6 bases). The CDR3 loop spans 17 amino acids. V was cut by 0 bases and J by 2 bases, with 16 bases left in between. Germline V gene sequence: CDR1 WSHSY, CDR2 SAAADI. For the CDR3, the DNA is TGCGCCAGCAGTGAGTCGCGTCGAACAGGGCGTCAAGAGACCCAGTACTTC. Amino acids: CASSESRRTGRQETQYF.